A selection of T cell receptor beta chains follows, all from one sample in a study of cytomegalovirus exposure and HLA in healthy donors. Clones were sequenced by immunoSEQ multiplex PCR, and TCRdb holds only the in-frame ones, with some missing. The sample holds about 130,000 clones, 55% to 75% seen once. Sequencing was performed on PBMCs. All receptors come from a man under 40 in good health and CMV-seropositive. CDR3s include the opening cysteine and the closing phenylalanine or tryptophan. The D gene is left open where the match is weak. Clone size, where shown, is once, few, many, or a class for clones that have expanded.

>TRBD1|TRBJ2-1|16|TRBV6-5|.
TGTGCCAGCAGTTACTCGTCCGGACAGGTTTACAATGAGCAGTTCTTC
CASSYSSGQVYNEQFF
>TRBD1|TRBJ2-1|14|TRBV6-5|.
TGTGCCAGCAGTTACCGGGACAGATACAATGAGCAGTTCTTC
CASSYRDRYNEQFF
>TRBD2|TRBJ2-1|17|TRBV6-1|.
TGTGCCAGCAGTGGTCCCCTAGCGGGAACGTTGTACAATGAGCAGTTCTTC
CASSGPLAGTLYNEQFF
>.|TRBJ2-3|15|TRBV6-1|once
TGTGCCAGCAGTGGAGGGGGGGTTAGCACAGATACGCAGTATTTT
CASSGGGVSTDTQYF
>TRBD2|TRBJ2-3|17|TRBV9|.
TGTGCCAGCAGCCCCGGGACTAGCGGGAACTCCGCCGATACGCAGTATTTT
CASSPGTSGNSADTQYF
>.|TRBJ2-1|14|TRBV28|.
TGTGCCAGCAGATCCTACAGGGTCGTCAATGAGCAGTTCTTC
CASRSYRVVNEQFF
>.|TRBJ2-1|18|TRBV7-8|few
TGTGCCAGCAGCTCCCGACTCGGTGGGGGAGGATTCTACAATGAGCAGTTCTTC
CASSSRLGGGGFYNEQFF
>.|TRBJ2-3|16|TRBV5-5|.
TGTGCCAGCAGCTCTGGAATAGCCCACAGCACAGATACGCAGTATTTT
CASSSGIAHSTDTQYF
>.|TRBJ1-3|16|TRBV28|.
TGTGCCAGCAGTTTATCCGGGGGTATCGGCGGAAACACCATATATTTT
CASSLSGGIGGNTIYF
>.|TRBJ1-1|12|TRBV2|.
TGTGCCAGCAGGCAGACTTGGGTTGAAGCTTTCTTT
CASRQTWVEAFF
>TRBD1|TRBJ2-5|14|TRBV5-6|.
TGTGCCAGCAGCTTGGCTAGGGGGCGAGAGACCCAGTACTTC
CASSLARGRETQYF
>TRBD1|TRBJ2-7|16|TRBV4-2|.
TGTGCCAGCAGCCAGTCCCGGGACAGATACACCTACGAGCAGTACTTC
CASSQSRDRYTYEQYF
>.|TRBJ2-5|14|TRBV6-5|.
TGTGCCAGCAGCCCTACTTACAGGAGAGAGACCCAGTACTTC
CASSPTYRRETQYF
>.|TRBJ1-2|14|TRBV5-5|.
TGTGCCAGCAGCTTGACCGGGGACTCCTATGGCTACACCTTC
CASSLTGDSYGYTF
>TRBD1|TRBJ2-7|14|TRBV29-1|.
TGCAGCGTACAGACAGGGCAGATGGACTACGAGCAGTACTTC
CSVQTGQMDYEQYF
>TRBD2|TRBJ2-7|15|TRBV7-9|.
TGTGCCAGCAGTCAGGGAGCAGCGGGAGAGGACGAGCAGTACTTC
CASSQGAAGEDEQYF
>TRBD1|TRBJ2-6|17|TRBV5-1|.
TGCGCCAGCAGCTTGGCGGGACAGGTCTCTGGGGCCAACGTCCTGACTTTC
CASSLAGQVSGANVLTF
>.|TRBJ2-4|16|TRBV7-2|few
TGTGCCAGCAGCTTAAACCGGGAGCTAGCCAAAAACATTCAGTACTTC
CASSLNRELAKNIQYF
>.|TRBJ1-5|14|TRBV6-5|.
TGTGCCAGCAGTTACTCGCGGGGGAATCAGCCCCAGCATTTT
CASSYSRGNQPQHF
>TRBD2|TRBJ2-1|17|TRBV27|.
TGTGCCAGCAGTTTATCGGTAGCGGGAGCCTACTACAATGAGCAGTTCTTC
CASSLSVAGAYYNEQFF
>.|TRBJ2-7|14|TRBV19|few
TGTGCCAGTAGTACCTCAAGTTTTCGCGACGAGCAGTACTTC
CASSTSSFRDEQYF
>TRBD1|TRBJ1-1|14|TRBV6-5|.
TGTGCCAGCAGTTCAGCAGGGGGCGCGGCTGAAGCTTTCTTT
CASSSAGGAAEAFF
>TRBD1|TRBJ2-3|12|TRBV28|.
TGTGCCAGCAGACCGGGACAGGGGTTGCAGTATTTT
CASRPGQGLQYF
>.|TRBJ2-2|15|TRBV2|.
TGTGCCAGCAGTCCCTTGACAGTACTTTCCGGGGAGCTGTTTTTT
CASSPLTVLSGELFF
>.|TRBJ2-5|15|TRBV6-6|.
TGTGCCAGCAGTTACTCCAGCGGCCCACAAGAGACCCAGTACTTC
CASSYSSGPQETQYF
>.|TRBJ1-2|14|TRBV6-1|.
TGTGCCAGCATCCCAGGGTTAGATGGCTATGGCTACACCTTC
CASIPGLDGYGYTF
>TRBD2|TRBJ2-7|15|TRBV2|.
TGTGCCAGCAATGGGACTAGCGGGGACTACTACGAGCAGTACTTC
CASNGTSGDYYEQYF
>.|TRBJ2-5|17|TRBV4-3|.
TGCGCCAGCAGCCAAGATGTATACAGGGCGGCAGGAGAGACCCAGTACTTC
CASSQDVYRAAGETQYF
>TRBD1|TRBJ2-3|16|TRBV7-9|.
TGTGCCAGCAGCTTATTGGGGACAGGGGACACAGATACGCAGTATTTT
CASSLLGTGDTDTQYF
>.|TRBJ1-1|11|TRBV20-1|.
TGCAGTGCTAGTGACACGTCTGAAGCTTTCTTT
CSASDTSEAFF
>TRBD1|TRBJ2-7|15|TRBV6-5|few
TGTGCCAGCAGTCGGGACAGGGCCGTCTCCTACGAGCAGTACTTC
CASSRDRAVSYEQYF